Listed below are T cell receptor beta chains from one sample, sequenced in a study of blood T cell repertoires in COVID-19. Only in-frame clones appear in the TCRdb table, and some are missing; sequencing was by immunoSEQ multiplex PCR. The repertoire includes hundreds of thousands of clones, 70% to 90% of them detected once, and under 4% sits in the top ten. Sequenced material: peripheral blood. These receptors all stem from a man in his late teens or twenties with active or convalescent COVID-19. Each CDR3 is given with its conserved first and last residue. D genes are given only for firm matches. The size of a clone is reported for some rows only, either as once, few or many, or as a class for expanded clones.

J gene	V gene	clone size	D gene	CDR3 DNA	CDR3 protein
TRBJ2-2	TRBV5-1	.	.	TGCGCCAGCAGCTTCGCCGGGGAGCTGTTTTTT	CASSFAGELFF
TRBJ1-1	TRBV7-6	.	TRBD1	TGTGCCAGCAGCTTAGATACAGGGGGTGGCACTGAAGCTTTCTTT	CASSLDTGGGTEAFF
TRBJ2-2	TRBV5-4	.	.	TGTGCCAGCGGGACAACGAACACCGGGGAGCTGTTTTTT	CASGTTNTGELFF
TRBJ1-2	TRBV30	.	.	TGTGCCTGGAATCCAGGGGCGATCTATGGCTACACCTTC	CAWNPGAIYGYTF
TRBJ1-3	TRBV7-8	.	.	TGTGCCAGCAGCTTAGACCCCGGGGGAAACACCATATATTTT	CASSLDPGGNTIYF
TRBJ2-7	TRBV28	.	TRBD1	TGTGCCAGCAGCCCACAGGGGACAGCGGACGAGCAGTACTTC	CASSPQGTADEQYF
TRBJ2-5	TRBV12-3/TRBV12-4	.	.	TGTGCCAGCAGTTTGCCCCTACAAGAGACCCAGTACTTC	CASSLPLQETQYF
TRBJ2-2	TRBV9	.	TRBD2	TGTGCCAGCAGCTACGGGGGGGTGGACACCGGGGAGCTGTTTTTT	CASSYGGVDTGELFF
TRBJ2-5	TRBV7-8	few	.	TGTGCCAGCAGCCCGCAAGAGACCCAGTACTTC	CASSPQETQYF
TRBJ1-1	TRBV28	.	TRBD1	TGTGCCAGCAGTTTATCGGGACAGAGTGAAGCTTTCTTT	CASSLSGQSEAFF
TRBJ2-3	TRBV6-2/TRBV6-3	.	.	TGTGCCAGCAGTTCACGACAGATACGCACAGATACGCAGTATTTT	CASSSRQIRTDTQYF
TRBJ1-1	TRBV5-4	.	.	TGTGCCAGCAGCTTGGGACAGAAAACTGAAGCTTTCTTT	CASSLGQKTEAFF
TRBJ2-5	TRBV25-1	few	.	TGTGCCAGCAGTAGAGAGTCCCTAGAGACCCAGTACTTC	CASSRESLETQYF
TRBJ1-5	TRBV30	.	.	TGTGCCTGGAGTGTACAGAGTAGCAATCAGCCCCAGCATTTT	CAWSVQSSNQPQHF
TRBJ2-2	TRBV28	.	.	TGTGCCAGCAGTTTTTCCAGCACTAGGTTCTCCGGGGAGCTGTTTTTT	CASSFSSTRFSGELFF
TRBJ1-1	TRBV6-5	.	.	TGTGCCAGCAGTTTAGGACAGAACACTGAAGCTTTCTTT	CASSLGQNTEAFF
TRBJ2-1	TRBV5-1	few	TRBD2	TGCGCCAGCAGCTTGACGGCGGGAGGTAGTAATGAGCAGTTCTTC	CASSLTAGGSNEQFF